A single sample gave rise to the 16 T cell receptor beta chains below, sequenced in a study of Graves' ophthalmopathy and Graves' hyperthyroidism. The authors amplified TCR beta CDR3 regions from RNA transcripts. The workflow started with a first-round RT-PCR run with HTBI primers and then moved on to a second-round multiplex PCR. TCRdb reprocessed the multiplex PCR reads via MiXCR and lists one record per CDR3 protein. The table has under 400,000 distinct CDR3 sequences, under 20% seen once. Input material: peripheral blood. The receptor set was obtained from an adult man with Graves' ophthalmopathy.

This clonotype was seen at least ten times. This chain uses TRBV27 with TRBJ2-7; TRBD1 might be the D (6 bases). Deletions cut 5 bases from V and 1 base from J, with 15 bases between. This CDR3 has 15 residues. The germline V gene has CDR1 MNHEY and CDR2 SMNVEV (reference sequence). Here the CDR3 DNA reads TGTGCCAGCAGTCCGCTACAGGGAAGATCCTACGAGCAGTACTTC. Protein: CASSPLQGRSYEQYF.

This clonotype has a count of ten or more. The chain carries TRBV6-2 or TRBV6-3 and TRBJ1-5; D uncertain. The CDR3 contains 13 residues. The V gene's germline CDR1 is MNHEY and CDR2 SVGEGT. V was shortened by 3 bases and J by 4 bases, with 7 bases between the two germline ends. CDR3 sequence: CASSYLGNQPQHF. In DNA, the CDR3 is TGTGCCAGCAGTTATTTAGGTAATCAGCCCCAGCATTTT.

The genes are TRBV11-2 and TRBJ2-5; 7 bases map to TRBD2. The trim removed 3 bases at V and 4 bases at J, leaving 8 bases unmatched. This CDR3 comprises 15 residues. CDR1 SGHAT and CDR2 FQNNGV come from the germline V gene. The CDR3 DNA sequence: TGTGCCAGCAGCTTTTCGAGACTAGCAGGAGAGACCCAGTACTTC. Translation: CASSFSRLAGETQYF.

The rearrangement uses TRBV30 and TRBJ1-2, with D possibly matching TRBD1 (5 bases). The CDR3 length is 14 residues. The V gene's germline CDR1 is GTSNPN and CDR2 SVGIG (reference sequence). V was trimmed by 1 base and J by 5 bases, leaving 14 bases between them. CDR3 nucleotides: TGTGCCTGGAGTGGTTCAGGGCCTCCTTATGGCTACACCTTC. This sequence encodes CAWSGSGPPYGYTF.

This clonotype was detected ten times or more. CDR3 residues: CASSAYRSGGTEAFF. The CDR3 DNA sequence: TGTGCCAGCAGTGCTTACCGTTCGGGGGGCACTGAAGCTTTCTTT. The J gene is TRBJ1-1, the V gene TRBV25-1; tentatively, D is TRBD1 (5 bases). CDR3 size: 15 residues. Per germline, CDR1 MGHDK and CDR2 SYGVNS. V lost 4 bases and J lost 4, with 16 bases in between.

This clonotype has a count of ten or more. This chain uses TRBV5-1 with TRBJ2-7; no clear D gene. This CDR3 has 17 residues. Germline CDR1 SGHRS, CDR2 YFSETQ. V lost 4 bases to trimming and J lost 0 bases, with 20 bases between them. The CDR3 nucleotides are TGCGCCAGCAGCCCTTCGTCGACTTTCTGGAGCTCCTACGAGCAGTACTTC. It codes for CASSPSSTFWSSYEQYF.

The sample holds many counts of this clonotype. The chain joins TRBV5-6 to TRBJ1-2, with D unresolved. The germline CDR1 and CDR2 sequences are SGHDT and YYEEEE. The CDR3 covers 13 residues. The germline V and J ends were trimmed by 1 base and 2 bases, with 6 bases remaining between them. CDR3 DNA sequence: TGTGCCAGCAGCTTGAACGGGAACTATGGCTACACCTTC. Translated: CASSLNGNYGYTF.

On this clonotype itself: A much larger clonotype is one base distant, so this may be a read error. CDR3 in DNA: TGTGTCAGCAGCTTAGCCTGGTCTGGGGCCAACGTCCTGACTTTC. Its protein is CVSSLAWSGANVLTF. The gene calls are TRBV7-2 and TRBJ2-6; D gene unclear. The CDR3 length is 15 residues. Germline V gene lookup returns CDR1 SGHTA and CDR2 FQGNSA.

Many counts were recorded for this clonotype. The CDR3 spells CASSGTGVWGNQPQHF. CDR3 sequence (DNA): TGTGCCAGCAGCGGGACAGGGGTTTGGGGCAATCAGCCCCAGCATTTT. The gene calls are TRBV28 and TRBJ1-5; 10 positions match TRBD1. Trimming cost V 6 bases and J 2 bases; bases outside gene matches: 7. CDR3 length: 16 amino acids. Germline CDR1 and CDR2: MDHEN and SYDVKM.

This clonotype was recorded many times. The chain uses TRBV28 and TRBJ1-6; D is possibly TRBD1 (5 bases). The CDR3 is made up of 16 amino acids. CDR1 is MDHEN and CDR2 is SYDVKM in the germline V gene. Trimming took 1 base from V and 7 from J, leaving 14 bases between them. The CDR3 nucleotides read TGTGCCAGCAGTTTATCCCCGGGACCGGGAAATTCACCCCTCCACTTT. It is translated as CASSLSPGPGNSPLHF. Together with reference TRBV28 and TRBJ1-6, the CDR3 gives the full variable domain: DVKVTQSSRYLVKRTGEKVFLECVQDMDHENMFWYRQDPGLGLRLIYFSYDVKMKEKGDIPEGYSVSREKKERFSLILESASTNQTSMYLCASSLSPGPGNSPLHFGNGTRLTVT.

This clonotype was recorded at least ten times. The chain is built from TRBV6-5 and TRBJ1-1, with D unclear. From germline, CDR1 is MNHEY and CDR2 SVGAGI. The CDR3 spans 15 residues. V lost 7 bases to trimming and J lost 3 bases, with 18 bases between them. This chain's CDR3 is CASKGSATAYTEAFF. The CDR3 DNA reads TGTGCCAGCAAAGGGTCAGCTACCGCGTACACTGAAGCTTTCTTT.

This clonotype was seen many times. J is TRBJ2-7 and V is TRBV13; 7 nucleotides match TRBD1. This CDR3 region has 14 residues. Germline V lookup: CDR1 PRHDT, CDR2 FYEKMQ (reference sequence). Trimming took 1 base from V and 6 from J; bases not matched to a gene: 6. The DNA for the CDR3 is TGTGCCAGCAGCTTAGTCGACAGGGAGAGCGAGCAGTACTTC. Protein product: CASSLVDRESEQYF.

This clonotype was seen at least ten times. V usage is TRBV12-3 or TRBV12-4 and J usage is TRBJ1-1; a possible D gene is TRBD1 (5 bases). This CDR3 spans 13 amino acids. The V end was cut by 2 bases, the J end by 4 bases, with 8 bases between. CDR3 sequence reads: CASSLSGGTEAFF. CDR3 nucleotide sequence: TGTGCCAGCAGTTTATCTGGGGGCACTGAAGCTTTCTTT.

In its sample, this clonotype was seen many times. This rearrangement joins TRBV7-2 to TRBJ1-3, with 9 bases that match TRBD1. Germline V CDR1 and CDR2: SGHTA, FQGNSA. V lost 7 bases, J lost 1 base, and 17 bases stayed unmatched. The CDR3 runs 19 residues. The CDR3 DNA sequence: TGTGCCAGCACCACCCCCGGGACAGGGATCGAGCGGTCTGGAAACACCATATATTTT. Amino acid sequence: CASTTPGTGIERSGNTIYF.

This clonotype was detected many times. The V gene is TRBV10-2, the J gene TRBJ1-2; 7 bases agree with TRBD1. The CDR3 runs 14 residues. Trimming at V came to 6 bases and at J to 4 bases, leaving 8 bases not matched to a gene. The germline gives CDR1 WSHSY, CDR2 SAAADI. The CDR3 DNA is TGCGCCAGCAGACAACAGGGGTATGGCTATGGCTACACCTTC. It translates to CASRQQGYGYGYTF.

The chain links TRBV10-2 to TRBJ1-5, with 8 nucleotides matching TRBD1. V gave up 4 bases and J gave up 1 base; unmatched junction bases: 6. The CDR3 loop spans 16 amino acids. Per the germline V gene, CDR1 is WSHSY and CDR2 is SAAADI. CDR3 DNA: TGCGCCAGCAGTGGGGGGACAGGCCAGAGCAATCAGCCCCAGCATTTT. Translation gives CASSGGTGQSNQPQHF.